This TCR beta chain was sequenced in a study of shared clonotypes between healthy human individuals. Whole-study findings and limits: Estimated richness values were generally larger in naive subsets than in memory subsets.

Original data processing: Owing to the provision of junction-only sequences devoid of quality scores by immunoSEQ, filtering differed. Clones were read by immunoSEQ multiplex PCR, and TCRdb kept only the in-frame ones, dropping some. V, J and clone size are taken as reported in that table, and D and trimming were inferred from the DNA itself. The table has more than 200,000 clones, 65% to 70% seen once; the top ten hold over 8.5%. Trimming removed 8 bases from V and 6 bases from J, with 13 bases in between. CDR3 length: 11 residues. From germline, CDR1 is DFQATT and CDR2 SNEGSKA (reference sequence). The study drew its donors from healthy HIV-negative adults without recent acute infections or vaccinations. The count of this clone is one. The antigen is not known.

This receptor was identified in a man aged 25 to 40 in good health. The chain links TRBV20-1 to TRBJ1-1; perhaps TRBD1 as D (5 bases). The sample consisted of memory CD4+ T cells sorted from blood. Subset reported: CD45RA-negative fraction. CDR3 in amino acids: CSNQGFAEAFF. CDR3 DNA: TGCAGTAATCAGGGTTTCGCTGAAGCTTTCTTT.